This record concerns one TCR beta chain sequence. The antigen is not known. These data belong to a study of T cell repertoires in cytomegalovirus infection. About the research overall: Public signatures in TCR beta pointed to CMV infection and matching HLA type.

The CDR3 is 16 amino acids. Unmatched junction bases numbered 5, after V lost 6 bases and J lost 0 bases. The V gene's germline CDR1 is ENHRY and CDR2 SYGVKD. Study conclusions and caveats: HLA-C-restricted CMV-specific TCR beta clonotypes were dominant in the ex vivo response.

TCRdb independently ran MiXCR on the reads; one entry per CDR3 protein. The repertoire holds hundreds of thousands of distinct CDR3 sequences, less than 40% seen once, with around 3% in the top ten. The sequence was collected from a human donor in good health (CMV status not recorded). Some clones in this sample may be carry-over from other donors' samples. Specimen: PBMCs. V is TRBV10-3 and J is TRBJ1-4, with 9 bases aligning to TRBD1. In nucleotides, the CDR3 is TGTGCCATCAGCCCCGACAGGGGGACAACTAATGAAAAACTGTTTTTT. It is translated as CAISPDRGTTNEKLFF.